This T cell receptor beta chain came from a study of identifying expanded T cells in peripheral blood. Study-wide points: Technical replicates showed roughly 1.2 changed clones; roughly two weeks roughly 18; four weeks 19. Across healthy donors, higher total template counts meant significantly greater approximately 2-week count variance.

Regarding this clone: Its antigen remains unknown.

No infections or other immune events were documented during collection. CDR3 length: 15 amino acids. V lost 2 bases to trimming and J lost 0 bases, with 5 bases between them. CDR1 is KGHSH, CDR2 LQKENI, per germline. Here immunoSEQ multiplex PCR was the method, and the copy in TCRdb shows in-frame clones only, minus some. The sample lists approximately 94,000 clones, approximately 88% occurring once. The chain links TRBV18 to TRBJ1-6, with no clear D. The material sequenced was blood. The sequence was obtained from a person aged 18 to 75 in good health. CDR3 in amino acids: CASSPGDSYNSPLHF. The CDR3 DNA follows: TGTGCCAGCTCACCAGGGGACTCCTATAATTCACCCCTCCACTTT.